One sample yielded the 20 T cell receptor beta chains listed below, sequenced in a study of cytomegalovirus exposure and HLA in healthy donors. PCR amplification relied on 60 Vbeta primers (plus 13 Jbeta primers). Here immunoSEQ multiplex PCR was the method, and the copy in TCRdb shows in-frame clones only, minus some. Of some 95,000 clones in the sample, approximately 77% were seen once. Sequenced sample: PBMCs. These TCRs come from a middle-aged woman in good health and CMV-seronegative.

V is TRBV13 and J is TRBJ2-7, with D hard to call. The CDR3 consists of 12 residues. V was clipped by 2 bases and J by 1 base, with 3 bases between them. The germline V gene has CDR1 PRHDT and CDR2 FYEKMQ (reference sequence). The CDR3, as DNA: TGTGCCAGCAGCTTAACTTCCTACGAGCAGTACTTC. Its translation: CASSLTSYEQYF.

The chain couples TRBV2 to TRBJ2-7; 14 bases are shared with TRBD2. From germline, CDR1 is SNHLY and CDR2 FYNNEI. Trimming cost V 6 bases and J 7 bases; bases outside gene matches: 8. The CDR3 is 15 amino acids. The CDR3 protein is CASRLRLAGGQEQYF. CDR3 coding DNA: TGTGCCAGCAGACTCCGACTAGCGGGGGGGCAAGAGCAGTACTTC.

V usage is TRBV7-6 and J usage is TRBJ2-1; TRBD1 aligns across 9 bases. Germline CDR1 reads SGHVS; CDR2 reads FNYEAQ. The CDR3 is 21 amino acids. The trim removed 5 bases at V and 0 bases at J, leaving 20 bases unmatched. The CDR3 region has the DNA TGTGCCAGCAGCCCCCCGGCGTGGACAGGGGTCCCCCAAAGCTCCTACAATGAGCAGTTCTTC. The encoded protein is CASSPPAWTGVPQSSYNEQFF. Filled out from reference TRBV7-6 and TRBJ2-1, the complete variable domain reads GAGVSQSPRYKVTKRGQDVALRCDPISGHVSLYWYRQALGQGPEFLTYFNYEAQQDKSGLPNDRFSAERPEGSISTLTIQRTEQRDSAMYRCASSPPAWTGVPQSSYNEQFFGPGTRLTVL.

This clone was seen a few times. CDR3 residues: CASSSDRNIQYF. The CDR3 nucleotides read TGTGCCAGCAGCTCGGACAGAAACATTCAGTACTTC. The chain couples TRBV5-5 to TRBJ2-4, with a tentative D call TRBD1 (6 bases). Germline lookup yields CDR1 SGHKS and CDR2 YYEKEE (reference sequence). Between the trimmed V and J ends, which lost 3 bases and 6 bases, there was a span of 7 bases. The CDR3 extends over 12 amino acids.

The chain carries TRBV19 and TRBJ1-5; no clear D gene. Trimming left V 8 bases short and J 0 bases short, with 17 bases between. This CDR3 comprises 16 residues. Germline CDR1 and CDR2: LNHDA and SQIVND (reference sequence). Written as DNA, the CDR3 is TGTGCCAGTTCCCTTCCTCCATCCTATAGCAATCAGCCCCAGCATTTT. This sequence encodes CASSLPPSYSNQPQHF.

This clone was counted only a few times. This chain joins TRBV30 and TRBJ1-4, with D possibly being TRBD1 (6 bases). The CDR3 contains 16 residues. Germline V gene lookup returns CDR1 GTSNPN and CDR2 SVGIG (reference sequence). V was trimmed by 1 base and J by 5 bases, leaving 17 bases between them. The CDR3 here is CAWSGPGQMKNEKLFF. The CDR3 DNA reads TGTGCCTGGAGTGGCCCCGGACAGATGAAGAATGAAAAACTGTTTTTT.

This clone was recorded only once. The chain links TRBV2 to TRBJ1-5, with TRBD1 as a possible D gene (5 bases). V was cut by 4 bases and J by 0 bases, with 7 bases left in between. From germline, CDR1 is SNHLY and CDR2 FYNNEI. The CDR3 consists of 14 residues. This chain's CDR3 is CASSGQISNQPQHF. DNA for the CDR3: TGTGCCAGCAGTGGACAGATTAGCAATCAGCCCCAGCATTTT.

The gene calls are TRBV7-8 and TRBJ2-1; 13 bases agree with TRBD2. The CDR3 has 18 amino acids. V lost 5 bases to trimming and J lost 7 bases; unmatched junction nucleotides: 14. Germline V gene lookup returns CDR1 SGHVS and CDR2 FQNEAQ. CDR3 amino acids: CASSPLVIRTSGGNEQFF. DNA of the CDR3: TGTGCCAGCAGCCCTCTTGTCATAAGGACTAGCGGGGGTAATGAGCAGTTCTTC. The whole variable domain, filled in from reference TRBV7-8 and TRBJ2-1, reads GAGVSQSPRYKVAKRGQDVALRCDPISGHVSLFWYQQALGQGPEFLTYFQNEAQLDKSGLPSDRFFAERPEGSVSTLKIQRTQQEDSAVYLCASSPLVIRTSGGNEQFFGPGTRLTVL.

This chain joins TRBV6-6 and TRBJ1-2; D is unclear. This CDR3 has 15 residues. Germline CDR1 and CDR2: MNHNY and SVGAGI (reference sequence). V shed 5 bases and J shed 8 bases, with 21 bases lying between them. CDR3 coding DNA: TGTGCCAGCAGTAGAACACCAATCCGGGATCGGGGCTACACCTTC. Protein product: CASSRTPIRDRGYTF.

The chain recombines TRBV11-2 with TRBJ2-3; D remains ambiguous. The CDR3 is made up of 11 amino acids. Germline CDR1 SGHAT, CDR2 FQNNGV. V was clipped by 1 base and J by 8 bases, with 4 bases between them. The CDR3 loop reads CASSLGGTQYF. The CDR3 DNA follows: TGTGCCAGCAGCTTAGGAGGTACGCAGTATTTT.

This sequence joins TRBV9 and TRBJ2-3; the match to TRBD2 covers 7 bases. The CDR3 spans 16 residues. J gave up 5 bases and V 4 bases, and 13 bases lay outside the gene matches. Germline V gives CDR1 SGDLS, CDR2 YYNGEE. The CDR3: CASSLGWGGGRDTQYF. The CDR3 DNA is TGTGCCAGCAGCTTGGGATGGGGCGGGGGACGAGATACGCAGTATTTT.

V and J are TRBV5-8 and TRBJ1-2; D uncertain. The length of the CDR3 is 13 residues. The V and J ends lost 0 bases and 5 bases respectively, with 8 bases between them. From germline, CDR1 is SGHTS and CDR2 YDEGEE. The CDR3 region has the DNA TGTGCCAGCAGCTTGGTAGAACTGTATGGCTACACCTTC. Protein sequence: CASSLVELYGYTF.

The chain carries TRBV7-6 and TRBJ1-6; D call uncertain. Germline CDR1 is SGHVS and CDR2 is FNYEAQ. The CDR3 contains 15 residues. V was pared by 5 bases and J by 10 bases, with 18 bases between. CDR3 protein: CASSPEATSGSPLHF. In DNA, the CDR3 is TGTGCCAGCAGCCCAGAGGCCACCTCGGGGTCACCCCTCCACTTT.

The chain has TRBV5-1 and TRBJ1-1, with TRBD1 as a possible D gene (6 bases). From germline, CDR1 is SGHRS and CDR2 YFSETQ. The CDR3 is 16 amino acids. Between the trimmed V and J ends, which lost 5 bases and 0 bases, there was a span of 17 bases. Here the CDR3 reads CASRSGVRELNTEAFF. In DNA form, the CDR3 reads TGCGCCAGCAGATCAGGGGTTCGGGAATTGAACACTGAAGCTTTCTTT. The variable domain in full, completed from reference TRBV5-1 and TRBJ1-1, reads KAGVTQTPRYLIKTRGQQVTLSCSPISGHRSVSWYQQTPGQGLQFLFEYFSETQRNKGNFPGRFSGRQFSNSRSEMNVSTLELGDSALYLCASRSGVRELNTEAFFGQGTRLTVV.

This sequence joins TRBV29-1 and TRBJ2-7; TRBD2 is a possible D gene (5 bases). Germline loops: CDR1 SQVTM, CDR2 ANQGSEA. Trimming took 3 bases from V and 6 from J, leaving 6 bases between them. The CDR3 length is 10 residues. The CDR3 reads CSVEAGEQYF. The CDR3 DNA reads TGCAGCGTTGAGGCGGGCGAGCAGTACTTC.

The chain is built from TRBV15 and TRBJ1-3; D is ambiguous. V was shortened by 4 bases and J by 3 bases, with 7 bases between the two germline ends. CDR3 length equals 13 residues. Germline V gene sequence: CDR1 LNHNV, CDR2 YYDKDF (reference sequence). CDR3 DNA sequence: TGTGCCACCAGCATGGCTTATGGAAACACCATATATTTT. Translated, it gives CATSMAYGNTIYF.

The DNA for the CDR3 is TGTGCCAGCAACCTAAGCGGGGCGTACGAGACCCAGTACTTC. This translates into CASNLSGAYETQYF. The chain has TRBV6-6 and TRBJ2-5; 7 nucleotides align to TRBD2. CDR3 size: 14 residues. CDR1 and CDR2 from the germline V gene are MNHNY and SVGAGI (reference sequence). Trimming at V came to 7 bases and at J to 5 bases, leaving 10 bases not matched to a gene.

J is TRBJ2-3 and V is TRBV7-2, with D possibly being TRBD2 (5 bases). Between the trimmed V and J ends, which lost 6 bases and 0 bases, there was a span of 19 bases. CDR3 length equals 17 residues. Germline CDR1 is SGHTA and CDR2 is FQGNSA. The CDR3 DNA reads TGTGCCAGCAGTCCTATCGGACTCACAGTAAGCACAGATACGCAGTATTTT. Protein: CASSPIGLTVSTDTQYF.

The V and J genes are TRBV21-1 and TRBJ2-7; no check of the table's D call, TRBD1, against the DNA was made. TRBV21-1 is a documented pseudogene. This CDR3 region has 15 residues. CDR3 protein: CASSKVGTGEDEQYF. The CDR3 bases are TGTGCCAGCAGCAAAGTAGGGACAGGTGAGGACGAGCAGTACTTC.

This clone was seen only a few times. The chain is built from TRBV2 and TRBJ2-7; 8 bases map to TRBD1. Germline CDR1 SNHLY, CDR2 FYNNEI. The CDR3 has 15 amino acids. The trim removed 8 bases at V and 2 bases at J, leaving 11 bases unmatched. The CDR3 loop reads CASSASGTGPYEQYF. In nucleotides, the CDR3 is TGTGCCAGCTCCGCGTCCGGGACAGGACCCTACGAGCAGTACTTC.